These 2 T cell receptor beta chains share one sample of origin, sequenced in a study of blood T cell repertoires in COVID-19. Clones were read by immunoSEQ multiplex PCR, and TCRdb kept only the in-frame ones, dropping some. Of approximately 100,000 clones listed, around nine tenths are singletons. Sequenced: peripheral blood. The receptors were gathered from a human donor in a cohort sampled during active COVID-19.

This chain joins TRBV4-3 and TRBJ2-2; TRBD2 matches at 9 bases. This CDR3 has 16 residues. Per germline, CDR1 LGHNA and CDR2 YSLEER. V gave up 4 bases and J gave up 9 bases; unmatched junction bases: 12. CDR3 residues: CASSPEVAGAIRELFF. The CDR3 bases are TGCGCCAGCAGCCCAGAAGTAGCGGGAGCGATTAGGGAGCTGTTTTTT.

The J gene is TRBJ2-1, the V gene TRBV18, with a weak D call TRBD1 (6 bases). The CDR3 extends over 15 amino acids. The V gene lost 2 bases and the J gene lost 8 bases, with 16 bases spanning the gap. Germline assignment: CDR1 KGHSH and CDR2 LQKENI. The CDR3 DNA sequence: TGTGCCAGCTCACCAACTGGTACAGGGCTCCATGAGCAGTTCTTC. It codes for CASSPTGTGLHEQFF.